Below, 14 T cell receptor gamma chains from the same sample are listed, as sequenced in a study of γδ T cells in repeated Plasmodium falciparum infection. Flow sorting of PBMC yielded separate Vgamma9/Vdelta2+ and Vdelta2-negative gammadelta T cell populations for bulk repertoire analysis. TCRdb re-identified clones in the multiplex PCR reads via CATT. This table has 14,000 or so gamma-chain clones, roughly 1.5% appearing once. The specimen sequenced was gamma-delta T cells from blood. Receptor source: a pool of human donors (malaria-infected and uninfected, not separated).

This clone was found a few times. This is likely an artifact of a read error, given a far larger clone one base away. The same CDR3 arises from other DNA sequences in this sample as well. The V gene is TRGV9, the J gene TRGJ1 or TRGJ2. The J gene was missing in TCRdb and was found by matching the end of the DNA to germline. This CDR3 contains 15 residues. CDR1 and CDR2 from the germline V gene are GITISATS and ISYDGTV (reference sequence). DNA of the CDR3: TGCGCCTTGTGGGAACGACGGAAGGTATATTATAAGAAACTCTTT. It translates to CALWERRKVYYKKLF.

A word on this clone: A read error likely explains why the TCRdb protein, taken from a much larger clone, differs from this DNA's translation at residue 9; the protein shown is translated from the DNA. The CDR3 is CALWATELCKKIKVF. CDR3 DNA: TGTGCCTTGTGGGCGACTGAGTTGTGCAAAAAAATCAAGGTATTT. This chain connects TRGV9 to TRGJP. The CDR3 consists of 15 residues. From germline, CDR1 is GITISATS and CDR2 ISYDGTV (reference sequence).

This clone was counted many times. TCRdb attributes to this sequence the protein of a much larger clone, which differs from the DNA translation at residue 15; a read error is likely, and the protein displayed is translated from the DNA. The chain carries TRGV9 and TRGJP1. TCRdb lists no J gene, so it was determined here by aligning the DNA to germline. The V gene's germline CDR1 is GITISATS and CDR2 ISYDGTV (reference sequence). This CDR3 has 16 residues. The junction had 23 bases not matched to a gene; V was cut back by 4 bases and J by 15 bases. As DNA, the CDR3 is TGTGCCTTGTGGGACCGCCAAGAGTTGGGCAAAAAAATCAAGATATTT. Translation gives CALWDRQELGKKIKIF.

Ten or more counts support this clone. The protein that TCRdb holds for this DNA derives from a much larger clone and differs from the translated DNA at residue 3, which likely indicates a read error; the protein shown here is translated from the DNA. The V and J genes are TRGV9 and TRGJ1 or TRGJ2. The CDR3 runs to 14 residues. The germline V gene has CDR1 GITISATS and CDR2 ISYDGTV (reference sequence). The CDR3 protein is CASWGDSNYYKKLF. In nucleotides, the CDR3 is TGTGCCTCGTGGGGCGATTCGAATTATTATAAGAAACTCTTT.

This clone showed up many times. One base away lies a much larger clone, so this may be a sequencing read error. Other DNA sequences in the sample encode the same CDR3. CDR3: CATWDGKKKLF. CDR3 sequence (DNA): TGCGCCACCTGGGATGGTAAGAAGAAACTCTTT. V usage is TRGV4 and J usage is TRGJ1 or TRGJ2. The CDR3 extends over 11 amino acids. Germline CDR1 EGSTGY, CDR2 YDSYTSSV.

Turning to this clone: The protein TCRdb lists belongs to a much larger clone and differs from this DNA's translation at residue 5, which points to a read error; the protein shown is made from the DNA. The chain has TRGV9 and TRGJ1 or TRGJ2. Here the J gene came from matching the DNA to germline, since TCRdb omits it. V was clipped by 6 bases and J by 9 bases; unmatched bases: 8. Germline-derived CDR1 and CDR2 are GITISATS and ISYDGTV (reference sequence). The CDR3 consists of 11 residues. CDR3 region: CALWICPKKLF. Written as DNA, the CDR3 is TGTGCCTTGTGGATTTGCCCTAAGAAACTCTTT.

As concerns this clone: With a far larger clone one base away, a read error is the likely cause. The sample carries other DNA sequences with the same CDR3. The rearrangement links TRGV9 to TRGJ1 or TRGJ2. TCRdb is silent on the J gene; assignment here came from matching the DNA to germline. The germline V gene has CDR1 GITISATS and CDR2 ISYDGTV (reference sequence). The ends lost 4 bases at V and 12 bases at J; junction bases unmatched: 9. This CDR3 comprises 11 residues. The CDR3 region has the DNA TGTGCCTTGTGGGAAACCCCGGGGAAACTCTTT. Its protein is CALWETPGKLF.

Concerning this clone itself: TCRdb's listed protein matches a much larger clone and diverges from this DNA's translation at residue 12, likely through a read error; the protein shown comes from the DNA. The rearrangement joins TRGV9 to TRGJP. The J gene comes from matching the DNA to germline here; TCRdb lacks it. The CDR3 consists of 17 residues. The V gene's germline CDR1 is GITISATS and CDR2 ISYDGTV (reference sequence). The CDR3 DNA is TGTGCCTTGTGGGAGGTGCAAGTTGGGTTGGGCAATAAAATCAAGGTATTT. This gives the protein CALWEVQVGLGNKIKVF.

With respect to this clone: This sequence is one base from a far larger clone and is likely a read error. This sample also contains other DNA sequences that code for the same CDR3. There is no J gene call, but TRGV9 is given as the V gene. Germline V CDR1 and CDR2: GITISATS, ISYDGTV (reference sequence). CDR3 length: 29 amino acids. DNA for the CDR3: TGTGCCTTGTGGGAGGTGCAGAAGGTGGGATTGGCAGTGGAACAACATTGGTTGTCACAGGTAAGTATCGGAAGAATACAACATTTC. Its protein product is CALWEVQKVGLAVEQHWLSQVSIGRIQHF.

This clone came up a few times. The protein recorded in TCRdb matches a much larger clone and deviates from this DNA's translation at residue 8, suggesting a read error; the protein here is obtained by translating the DNA. The chain joins TRGV9 to TRGJ1 or TRGJ2. TCRdb lists no J gene, so it was determined here by aligning the DNA to germline. CDR1 is GITISATS and CDR2 is ISYDGTV in the germline V gene (reference sequence). The V and J ends lost 2 bases and 4 bases, in that order; junction bases with no gene match: 11. CDR3 length equals 15 residues. CDR3 protein: CALWEANEGYYKKLF. The CDR3 nucleotides are TGTGCCTTGTGGGAGGCTAACGAGGGGTATTATAAGAAACTCTTT.

This clone showed up many times. A far more abundant clone sits one base away, making this likely a read error. Other nucleotide sequences in the sample specify the same CDR3. The genes are TRGV2 and TRGJP2. Germline V gives CDR1 EGSNGY, CDR2 YDSYNSKV. The CDR3 length is 14 residues. The CDR3 DNA reads as TGTGCCACCTGGGTCTGTGGGAGTGATTGGATCAAGACGTTC. Protein: CATWVCGSDWIKTF.

This clone counts as medium-sized (0.01 to 0.1%). This specimen includes other DNA sequences encoding the same CDR3. This chain connects TRGV9 to TRGJ1 or TRGJ2. J gave up 5 bases and V 3 bases, and 7 bases lay outside the gene matches. Germline V gene sequence: CDR1 GITISATS, CDR2 ISYDGTV (reference sequence). This CDR3 region has 13 residues. CDR3 residues: CALWEPWDYKKLF. The CDR3 DNA reads as TGTGCCTTGTGGGAGCCATGGGATTATAAGAAACTCTTT.

Remarks on this clone: The protein TCRdb gives is from a much larger clone and does not agree with this DNA's translation at residue 15, likely a read error; the protein shown here comes from the DNA. The V gene corresponds to TRGV9; no J gene was called. Looked up from germline, CDR1 is GITISATS and CDR2 is ISYDGTV (reference sequence). This CDR3 is 17 amino acids long. The CDR3 region has the DNA TGTGCCTTGTGGGAGGTAAAACAAGAGTTGGGCAAAAAAATCGAGGTATTT. It codes for CALWEVKQELGKKIEVF.

This clone was seen repeatedly, ten times or more. The TCRdb record carries a much larger clone's protein, which differs from this DNA's translation at residue 9; a read error is the likely cause, and the protein listed here is the DNA translation. The V segment is TRGV9, and no J call was made. The CDR3 is made up of 11 amino acids. CDR1 is GITISATS, CDR2 ISYDGTV, per germline (reference sequence). The CDR3 DNA is TGTGCCTTGTGGGAGGTCGGAAAGAGACTCTTT. This translates into CALWEVGKRLF.